This T cell receptor (beta chain) is drawn from a study of shared clonotypes between healthy human individuals. Study at large: For every donor, three CD4 naive, three CD4 memory, two CD8 naive and one CD8 memory plates were used.

CDR1 is SGHVS and CDR2 is FNYEAQ in the germline V gene. Germline trimming cut 5 bases from V and 0 bases from J; bases unmatched to any gene: 11. This CDR3 has 17 amino acids. Sequencing was performed with immunoSEQ multiplex PCR; in TCRdb, only in-frame clones are kept and a portion is missing. The sample contains under 650,000 clones, almost 97% of which appear only once. V gene TRBV7-6 combines with J gene TRBJ2-3; TRBD2 matches 7 bases. The receptor was isolated from a woman in her twenties or thirties in good health. The sample consisted of naive CD4+ T cells sorted from blood. As for subset: CD45RA+ positively selected. The CDR3 protein is CASSLTQAGTSTDTQYF. CDR3 sequence (DNA): TGTGCCAGCAGCCTTACACAAGCGGGGACCAGCACAGATACGCAGTATTTT.